This T cell receptor beta chain was sequenced for a study of cytomegalovirus exposure and HLA in healthy donors. Points from the study as a whole: Cytomegalovirus-associated status was assigned to 164 TCR beta chains. Presence/absence analyses assumed roughly uniform sequencing depth across donors.

As for this clone: As yet, its antigen is unknown.

All donors participated as healthy donors of bone marrow. PCR amplification relied on 60 Vbeta primers (plus 13 Jbeta primers). This table comes from immunoSEQ multiplex PCR, and its TCRdb copy is limited to in-frame clones, with some not included. The sample holds about 150,000 clones, more than 75% seen once. Per the germline V gene, CDR1 is SNHLY and CDR2 is FYNNEI. The CDR3 runs to 15 residues. V was clipped by 1 base and J by 3 bases; unmatched bases: 5. Sequencing used PBMCs. The source is a woman between 18 and 29 years old in good health and CMV-seronegative. J is TRBJ2-7 and V is TRBV2; 8 bases agree with TRBD1. The CDR3 sequence is CASSEGDRSDYEQYF. CDR3 coding DNA: TGTGCCAGCAGTGAAGGGGACAGGTCGGACTACGAGCAGTACTTC.